These T cell receptor beta chains were read from a single sample in a study of blood T cell repertoires in COVID-19. Here immunoSEQ multiplex PCR was the method, and the copy in TCRdb shows in-frame clones only, minus some. The table lists some 290,000 clones, 90% of them singletons. The sequenced material came from peripheral blood. The receptors come from a woman aged 25 to 45 with COVID-19, enrolled during active disease. CDR3s include the opening cysteine and the closing phenylalanine or tryptophan. D genes are given only for firm matches. Expanded clones are given a class, and other clones once, few, many or no size at all.

D gene	V gene	clone size	J gene	CDR3 DNA	CDR3 protein
TRBD1	TRBV27	.	TRBJ2-5	TGTGCCAGCAGACAGGGGGCGCAGATATTAGAGACCCAGTACTTC	CASRQGAQILETQYF
TRBD2	TRBV6-5	.	TRBJ2-7	TGTGCCAGCAGTCCTAGCGGGAGGGCCTACGAGCAGTACTTC	CASSPSGRAYEQYF
TRBD2	TRBV5-1	many	TRBJ2-1	TGCGCCAGCAGCCCCCTAGCGGGAGTAGGCAATGAGCAGTTCTTC	CASSPLAGVGNEQFF
.	TRBV9	.	TRBJ2-5	TGTGCCAGCAGCGTAGGAGGAGTCCAAGAGACCCAGTACTTC	CASSVGGVQETQYF
TRBD2	TRBV11-2	.	TRBJ2-7	TGTGCCAGCAGCTTATTGACTAGCGGTTCCTACGAGCAGTACTTC	CASSLLTSGSYEQYF
.	TRBV28	.	TRBJ1-2	TGTGCCAGCAGTTTTGGGCAGGGCGGCTATGGCTACACCTTC	CASSFGQGGYGYTF
TRBD1	TRBV6-1	.	TRBJ1-6	TGTGCCAGCAGTGGGGCCTTTGGTCAGGGGGTGAATTCACCCCTCCACTTT	CASSGAFGQGVNSPLHF
.	TRBV12-3/TRBV12-4	once	TRBJ1-1	TGTGCCAGCAGTCGACTCGTCTTGGCTGAAGCTTTCTTT	CASSRLVLAEAFF
TRBD2	TRBV3-1/TRBV3-2	.	TRBJ2-1	TGTGCCAGCAGCCAAGTAATAGGGACTAGCAAGATTGATGAGCAGTTCTTC	CASSQVIGTSKIDEQFF
.	TRBV28	few	TRBJ1-2	TGTGCCAGCAGTCCACCCCACGTGAGGGATGGCTACACCTTC	CASSPPHVRDGYTF
TRBD1	TRBV29-1	.	TRBJ1-5	TGCAGCGCCCGACAGGGGGATCAGCCCCAGCATTTT	CSARQGDQPQHF
TRBD1	TRBV7-2	.	TRBJ1-1	TGTGCCAGCAGCCGGACAGGGAGGATGAACACTGAAGCTTTCTTT	CASSRTGRMNTEAFF
TRBD1	TRBV5-1	.	TRBJ1-1	TGCGCCAGCAGCGCCCGGACAGGGAACACTGAAGCTTTCTTT	CASSARTGNTEAFF
.	TRBV6-1	.	TRBJ1-4	TGTGCCAGCAGTGAAGTTACCGGGGAAGGGAAACTGTTTTTT	CASSEVTGEGKLFF
TRBD2	TRBV9	.	TRBJ2-2	TGTGCCAGCAGCGTAGGGTTAGCGGGAAGCACCGGGGAGCTGTTTTTT	CASSVGLAGSTGELFF